This T cell receptor beta chain was recovered during a study of Ad26.COV2.S vaccination and SARS-CoV-2 variants. Study at large: A COV1001 Ad26.COV2.S trial-arm participant provided the sample.

The length of the CDR3 is 15 residues. V dropped 5 bases and J dropped 7; count of bases not matched to a gene: 12. Germline V CDR1 and CDR2: SGHAT, FQNNGV. Described treatment: about 20 received Ad26.COV2.S at low or high dose, single or two shots; roughly five received placebo; per-sample allocation not given. Sampling happened 63 days after the first vaccine or placebo injection. The donor was a Boston adult aged 18-55 years. Sequenced by immunoSEQ multiplex PCR; TCRdb stores in-frame clones only, minus some. The repertoire includes 300,000 to 400,000 clones, roughly 90% of them detected once, and 5.5% sits in the top ten.

The clonotype comes from a person aged 18-60 years who received the Ad26.COV2.S COVID-19 vaccine or a placebo. This rearrangement joins TRBV11-2 to TRBJ1-2, with 8 bases identical to TRBD1. This material consisted of peripheral blood, taken in a trial of Ad26.COV2.S vaccine versus placebo. CDR3 nucleotides: TGTGCCAGCAGCGCGCCACGGACAGGGATGAGTGGCTACACCTTC. Translating gives CASSAPRTGMSGYTF.